Below are 32 T cell receptor beta chains sequenced from a single sample in a study of vaccination effects on CD4 cells after COVID-19. No antigen has been identified for these receptors. The repertoire was sequenced with immunoSEQ multiplex PCR; TCRdb's copy has only in-frame clones and lacks some. The repertoire includes tens of thousands of clones, 60% to 80% of them detected once, and 2% sits in the top ten. Using viral peptide pools, the ViraFEST assay grew out antigen-specific CD4+ T cells prior to sequencing. When roughly eleven days of culture had elapsed, CD4+ T cells were isolated. Vaccination of participants consisted of two doses of either the BNT162b2 or mRNA-1273 vaccine. Material: CD4+ T cells from PBMCs cultured with HCoV-OC43 spike peptides, obtained after COVID-19 vaccination. Subset denoted: HCoV-OC43 spike overlapping peptide pool stimulation. These receptors all come from a human donor who received a COVID-19 vaccine.

The CDR3, as DNA: TGCGCCAGCAGCTTAGGCGCGGGGGGCCCGGGAGAGACCCAGTACTTC. This encodes CASSLGAGGPGETQYF. The rearrangement uses TRBV5-1 and TRBJ2-5; the match to TRBD2 covers 8 bases. Germline V gene sequence: CDR1 SGHRS, CDR2 YFSETQ. This CDR3 has 16 residues. V shed 2 bases and J 4 bases; nucleotides not matched to a gene: 10.

This clone occurred a few times. CDR3 sequence: CASSLREDGYGYTF. The CDR3 bases are TGTGCCAGCAGCCTTCGGGAGGACGGCTATGGCTACACCTTC. The genes are TRBV7-2 and TRBJ1-2; D is ambiguous. The CDR3 has 14 residues. Germline CDR1 reads SGHTA; CDR2 reads FQGNSA. V was cut by 5 bases and J by 4 bases, with 14 bases left in between.

This chain uses TRBV7-3 with TRBJ2-5, with 13 bases fitting TRBD2. The CDR3 length is 17 residues. Germline lookup yields CDR1 SGHTA and CDR2 FQGTGA. V trimming: 4 bases; J trimming: 5 bases; junction bases outside the gene matches: 10. CDR3 sequence (DNA): TGTGCCAGCAGCTCCCATCTACTAGCGGGGGGGCCGGAGACCCAGTACTTC. Translated: CASSSHLLAGGPETQYF. The full variable domain, rest sourced from reference TRBV7-3 and TRBJ2-5, is GAGVSQTPSNKVTEKGKYVELRCDPISGHTALYWYRQSLGQGPEFLIYFQGTGAADDSGLPNDRFFAVRPEGSVSTLKIQRTERGDSAVYLCASSSHLLAGGPETQYFGPGTRLLVL.

The J gene is TRBJ1-2, the V gene TRBV10-2; D remains ambiguous. V lost 10 bases and J lost 4, with 10 bases in between. This CDR3 contains 11 residues. Germline lookup yields CDR1 WSHSY and CDR2 SAAADI. CDR3: CAKTTVYGYTF. CDR3 coding DNA: TGCGCCAAGACGACGGTCTATGGCTACACCTTC.

The chain carries TRBV7-9 and TRBJ1-1; D remains ambiguous. The CDR3 length is 13 residues. V was cut by 2 bases and J by 7 bases, with 11 bases left in between. Germline-derived CDR1 and CDR2 are SEHNR and FQNEAQ (reference sequence). CDR3: CASSLSSEDEAFF. The CDR3 DNA follows: TGTGCCAGCAGCTTATCTTCGGAGGATGAAGCTTTCTTT.

The chain combines TRBV2 with TRBJ2-1; D ambiguous. V gave up 2 bases and J gave up 0 bases, with 8 bases separating them. This CDR3 spans 15 amino acids. Germline V gene sequence: CDR1 SNHLY, CDR2 FYNNEI. CDR3 coding DNA: TGTGCCAGCAGTGAAAGCCGGAGCTCCTACAATGAGCAGTTCTTC. Translating gives CASSESRSSYNEQFF.

V gene TRBV6-2 or TRBV6-3 combines with J gene TRBJ1-5; a possible D gene is TRBD1 (5 bases). The CDR3 runs to 16 residues. V lost 4 bases, J lost 4 bases, and 17 bases lay in between. Germline V gene data show CDR1 as MNHEY and CDR2 as SVGEGT. The CDR3 DNA reads as TGTGCCAGCAGTTTGCTTCGTTCAGGGTCGAATCAGCCCCAGCATTTT. It yields the protein CASSLLRSGSNQPQHF.

V and J are TRBV7-9 and TRBJ1-4, with D uncertain. Germline V lookup: CDR1 SEHNR, CDR2 FQNEAQ (reference sequence). Trimming took off 7 bases at V and 4 bases at J, with 16 bases between the two ends. The CDR3 loop spans 15 amino acids. The CDR3 reads CASMNSRVNNEKLFF. For the CDR3, the DNA is TGTGCCAGCATGAATTCCCGGGTCAATAATGAAAAACTGTTTTTT.

V and J are TRBV11-1 and TRBJ2-3; D call uncertain. Trimming removed 6 bases from V and 0 bases from J, with 10 bases in between. Germline loops: CDR1 SGHAT, CDR2 FQDESV (reference sequence). The length of the CDR3 is 14 residues. The chain's CDR3 is CASRRPGSTDTQYF. CDR3 sequence (DNA): TGTGCCAGCAGGCGACCCGGAAGCACAGATACGCAGTATTTT.

The chain carries TRBV2 and TRBJ1-5; TRBD1 matches at 9 bases. Germline V gene lookup returns CDR1 SNHLY and CDR2 FYNNEI. This CDR3 has 15 amino acids. V was pared by 4 bases and J by 3 bases, with 4 bases of the junction left unmatched. The CDR3 DNA reads as TGTGCCAGCAGTGGACAGGGGGTCTACAATCAGCCCCAGCATTTT. Residues: CASSGQGVYNQPQHF. The whole variable domain, filled in from reference TRBV2 and TRBJ1-5, reads EPEVTQTPSHQVTQMGQEVILRCVPISNHLYFYWYRQILGQKVEFLVSFYNNEISEKSEIFDDQFSVERPDGSNFTLKIRSTKLEDSAMYFCASSGQGVYNQPQHFGDGTRLSIL.

This clone was detected once. The chain recombines TRBV2 with TRBJ1-2; 7 nucleotides align to TRBD1. The CDR3 runs 14 residues. Per the germline V gene, CDR1 is SNHLY and CDR2 is FYNNEI. The ends lost 6 bases at V and 7 bases at J; junction bases unmatched: 11. The CDR3 is CASRATGVVGGYTF. The CDR3, as DNA: TGTGCCAGCAGAGCTACAGGGGTGGTGGGTGGCTACACCTTC.

This chain connects TRBV30 to TRBJ1-5, with a tentative D call TRBD1 (5 bases). V gave up 2 bases and J gave up 4 bases, with 15 bases separating them. In germline, CDR1 is GTSNPN, CDR2 SVGIG (reference sequence). The CDR3 is made up of 15 amino acids. The CDR3 coding sequence is TGTGCCTGGAGTCCAGCCGGGACCGCAAATCAGCCCCAGCATTTT. Its translation is CAWSPAGTANQPQHF.

This clone was observed a few times. This chain links TRBV5-6 with TRBJ2-5, with 10 nucleotides matching TRBD1. The CDR3 is 14 residues long. V was clipped by 3 bases and J by 5 bases; unmatched bases: 4. In germline, CDR1 is SGHDT, CDR2 YYEEEE. The CDR3 protein is CASSWGTGAETQYF. DNA of the CDR3: TGTGCCAGCAGCTGGGGGACAGGGGCGGAGACCCAGTACTTC.

The chain couples TRBV6-2 or TRBV6-3 to TRBJ1-2; the D is unclear. Germline CDR1 MNHEY, CDR2 SVGEGT. The germline V and J ends were trimmed by 4 bases and 8 bases, with 11 bases remaining between them. The CDR3 has 12 amino acids. This chain's CDR3 is CASSFSNDGYTF. CDR3 nucleotides: TGTGCCAGCAGTTTCTCAAATGACGGCTACACCTTC.

The CDR3 region is CASSGPGRGGEQFF. CDR3 nucleotide sequence: TGCGCCAGCAGCGGGCCCGGGAGGGGCGGTGAGCAGTTCTTC. V and J are TRBV4-3 and TRBJ2-1, with 8 positions matching TRBD2. CDR3 length equals 14 residues. Germline trimming cut 5 bases from V and 9 bases from J; bases unmatched to any gene: 9. The germline V gene encodes CDR1 LGHNA and CDR2 YSLEER.

The rearrangement uses TRBV7-2 and TRBJ1-5; possible D gene TRBD1, 5 bases. V lost 6 bases and J lost 6, with 15 bases in between. In germline, CDR1 is SGHTA, CDR2 FQGNSA. This CDR3 contains 14 residues. The CDR3 bases are TGTGCCAGCAGTCAAATGGGGGGGAGTCAGCCCCAGCATTTT. This codes for CASSQMGGSQPQHF.

There are a few counts of this clone. The chain recombines TRBV19 with TRBJ1-1; 7 nucleotides agree with TRBD1. The V gene end was trimmed by 5 bases and the J gene end by 2 bases; junction bases not matched to a gene: 5. This CDR3 spans 14 amino acids. The V gene's germline CDR1 is LNHDA and CDR2 SQIVND (reference sequence). This chain's CDR3 is CASSAGQDNTEAFF. Here the CDR3 DNA reads TGTGCCAGTAGTGCCGGACAGGATAACACTGAAGCTTTCTTT.

The genes are TRBV7-8 and TRBJ2-3; unclear D gene. The germline CDR1 and CDR2 sequences are SGHVS and FQNEAQ. V gave up 4 bases and J gave up 6 bases, with 14 bases separating them. The CDR3 extends over 14 amino acids. As DNA, the CDR3 is TGTGCCAGCAGCTCCAAACTTGACTGGGATACGCAGTATTTT. Protein sequence: CASSSKLDWDTQYF. Filled out from reference TRBV7-8 and TRBJ2-3, the complete variable domain reads GAGVSQSPRYKVAKRGQDVALRCDPISGHVSLFWYQQALGQGPEFLTYFQNEAQLDKSGLPSDRFFAERPEGSVSTLKIQRTQQEDSAVYLCASSSKLDWDTQYFGPGTRLTVL.

The chain is built from TRBV7-6 and TRBJ1-4, with TRBD1 matching 7 bases. The CDR3 extends over 16 amino acids. J gave up 1 base and V 5 bases, and 7 bases lay outside the gene matches. Germline V gives CDR1 SGHVS, CDR2 FNYEAQ. CDR3 region: CASSPLGQLTNEKLFF. CDR3 in DNA: TGTGCCAGCAGCCCGCTGGGACAGCTAACTAATGAAAAACTGTTTTTT.

CDR3: CASSLERGRGYTF. DNA for the CDR3: TGTGCCAGCAGCCTGGAAAGGGGACGTGGCTACACCTTC. The rearrangement links TRBV5-6 to TRBJ1-2; D might be TRBD1 (5 bases). The germline V gene has CDR1 SGHDT and CDR2 YYEEEE. The CDR3 consists of 13 residues. V shed 4 bases and J shed 7 bases, with 14 bases lying between them.

CDR3 sequence reads: CASSAHRDVQGGNSPLHF. Written as DNA, the CDR3 is TGTGCCAGCAGTGCACATCGAGACGTCCAGGGTGGTAATTCACCCCTCCACTTT. V is TRBV27 and J is TRBJ1-6; D possibly corresponds to TRBD1 (5 bases). CDR3 size: 18 residues. Germline assignment: CDR1 MNHEY and CDR2 SMNVEV (reference sequence). Trimming shortened V by 5 bases and J by 6 bases, and 23 bases separated the two germline ends.

This chain uses TRBV5-1 with TRBJ2-1; TRBD2 matches at 15 bases. Germline CDR1 SGHRS, CDR2 YFSETQ. The V and J ends lost 3 bases and 8 bases, in that order; junction bases with no gene match: 6. The CDR3 has 16 residues. In DNA, the CDR3 is TGCGCCAGCAGCTCGGGGACTAGCGGGGGGATCCATGAGCAGTTCTTC. Translating gives CASSSGTSGGIHEQFF.

V is TRBV4-1 and J is TRBJ2-1; 9 bases map to TRBD2. The junction had 10 bases not matched to a gene; V was cut back by 1 base and J by 9 bases. CDR3 length: 16 residues. CDR1 MGHRA and CDR2 YSYEKL come from the germline V gene. This CDR3 is CASSQVTAGGRSEQFF. CDR3 coding DNA: TGCGCCAGCAGCCAAGTAACAGCGGGGGGCCGGAGTGAGCAGTTCTTC.

This sequence joins TRBV19 and TRBJ2-6; D possibly uses TRBD1 or TRBD2 (5 bases each). The CDR3 consists of 13 residues. V dropped 3 bases and J dropped 8 bases, with 8 bases sitting between them. The germline gives CDR1 LNHDA, CDR2 SQIVND (reference sequence). The CDR3 sequence is CASSIRDPNVLTF. DNA of the CDR3: TGTGCCAGTAGTATCCGGGACCCCAACGTCCTGACTTTC.

This clone was observed a few times. The V gene is TRBV2, the J gene TRBJ1-6; tentatively, D is TRBD1 (6 bases). Trimming shortened V by 4 bases and J by 7 bases, and 11 bases separated the two germline ends. Germline CDR1 is SNHLY and CDR2 is FYNNEI. This CDR3 has 14 amino acids. The CDR3 nucleotides read TGTGCCAGCAGTGGCGGACAGCGAAATTCACCCCTCCACTTT. This sequence encodes CASSGGQRNSPLHF.

The rearrangement joins TRBV28 to TRBJ1-2; D is unclear. The germline V and J ends were trimmed by 2 bases and 8 bases, with 9 bases remaining between them. This CDR3 spans 12 amino acids. CDR1 is MDHEN, CDR2 SYDVKM, per germline. CDR3 nucleotide sequence: TGTGCCAGCAGTTTAACGACTGGGGGCTACACCTTC. Translated: CASSLTTGGYTF.

V usage is TRBV24-1 and J usage is TRBJ2-7; D is perhaps TRBD1 (5 bases). Germline V gene data show CDR1 as KGHDR and CDR2 as SFDVKD. The V gene lost 4 bases and the J gene lost 1 base, with 10 bases spanning the gap. The CDR3 length is 14 residues. This chain's CDR3 is CATSEPDRSYEQYV. In DNA form, the CDR3 reads TGTGCCACCAGTGAACCCGACAGATCCTACGAGCAGTACGTC.

Here the CDR3 DNA reads TGTGCCAGTAGTATAGATCGGTTTAGGGGTCAGCCCCAGCATTTT. Translated, it gives CASSIDRFRGQPQHF. The chain employs TRBV19 and TRBJ1-5, with TRBD1 as a possible D gene (5 bases). This CDR3 spans 15 amino acids. In germline, CDR1 is LNHDA, CDR2 SQIVND (reference sequence). Trimming took 0 bases from V and 6 from J, leaving 12 bases between them.

This sequence joins TRBV7-9 and TRBJ1-5; 7 bases line up with TRBD1. The CDR3 length is 17 residues. Germline CDR1 and CDR2: SEHNR and FQNEAQ (reference sequence). With 1 base clipped from V and 1 base from J, the junction kept 7 bases outside the gene matches. The CDR3 DNA is TGTGCCAGCAGCTTAGAACCAGGGGGATACAGCAATCAGCCCCAGCATTTT. As protein: CASSLEPGGYSNQPQHF.

This chain connects TRBV5-4 to TRBJ2-3; D might be TRBD1 or TRBD2, each matching 5 bases. Germline loops: CDR1 SGHNT, CDR2 YYREEE (reference sequence). The V and J ends lost 7 bases and 0 bases respectively, with 9 bases between them. The CDR3 runs 13 residues. For the CDR3, the DNA is TGTGCCAGCCGGGGACCCAGCACAGATACGCAGTATTTT. This sequence encodes CASRGPSTDTQYF.

The V call is TRBV5-1, the J call TRBJ1-2; the D gene is possibly TRBD1 (5 bases). The V gene lost 1 base and the J gene lost 3 bases, with 16 bases spanning the gap. This CDR3 comprises 16 residues. In germline, CDR1 is SGHRS, CDR2 YFSETQ. Here the CDR3 reads CASSLSPPGGDYGYTF. The CDR3 nucleotides are TGCGCCAGCAGCTTGTCCCCACCAGGAGGGGACTATGGCTACACCTTC.

The chain recombines TRBV18 with TRBJ2-2; D ambiguous. There are 13 residues in the CDR3. V dropped 2 bases and J dropped 6 bases, with 7 bases sitting between them. Germline CDR1 is KGHSH and CDR2 is LQKENI. CDR3 region: CASSPGVPGELFF. The DNA for the CDR3 is TGTGCCAGCTCACCAGGGGTTCCCGGGGAGCTGTTTTTT. Variable domain in full (rest from reference TRBV18 and TRBJ2-2): NAGVMQNPRHLVRRRGQEARLRCSPMKGHSHVYWYRQLPEEGLKFMVYLQKENIIDESGMPKERFSAEFPKEGPSILRIQQVVRGDSAAYFCASSPGVPGELFFGEGSRLTVL.